This T cell receptor beta chain was captured in a study of technical replicates of blood from several donors. The germline CDR1 and CDR2 sequences are SGDLS and YYNGEE. V dropped 0 bases and J dropped 1; count of bases not matched to a gene: 3. The CDR3 length is 15 residues. This clone has only a few counts. The assay was immunoSEQ multiplex PCR, and TCRdb's table has in-frame clones only and misses some. In the table there are tens of thousands of clones, just over 90% of which are singletons. The J gene is TRBJ1-1, the V gene TRBV9, with 7 bases matching TRBD1. Source material: T cells isolated from PBMCs. The receptor was derived from a human donor in good health. The CDR3 nucleotides read TGTGCCAGCAGCGTAGGGACAGGTGGGAACACTGAAGCTTTCTTT. It translates to CASSVGTGGNTEAFF. Based on the CDR3 plus reference TRBV9 and TRBJ1-1, the full variable domain is DSGVTQTPKHLITATGQRVTLRCSPRSGDLSVYWYQQSLDQGLQFLIQYYNGEERAKGNILERFSAQQFPDLHSELNLSSLELGDSALYFCASSVGTGGNTEAFFGQGTRLTVV.